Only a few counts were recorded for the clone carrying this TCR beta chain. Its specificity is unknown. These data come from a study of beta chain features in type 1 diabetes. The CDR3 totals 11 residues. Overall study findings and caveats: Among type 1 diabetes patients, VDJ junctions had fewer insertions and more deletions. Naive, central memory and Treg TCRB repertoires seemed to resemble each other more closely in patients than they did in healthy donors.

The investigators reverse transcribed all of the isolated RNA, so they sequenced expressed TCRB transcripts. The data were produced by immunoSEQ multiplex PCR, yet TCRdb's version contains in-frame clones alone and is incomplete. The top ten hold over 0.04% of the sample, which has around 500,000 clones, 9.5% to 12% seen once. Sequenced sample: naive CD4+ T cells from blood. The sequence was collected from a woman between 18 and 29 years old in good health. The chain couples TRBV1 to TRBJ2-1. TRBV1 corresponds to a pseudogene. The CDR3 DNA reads TGCACCAGCAGCCAAGATGGAGAGCAGTTCTTC. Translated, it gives CTSSQDGEQFF.